In this sample, the clone carrying this T cell receptor (beta chain) turned up a few times. Antigen specificity is unknown. TCRB immunosequencing input was roughly 500 nanograms of biopsy DNA per sample. The table came from immunoSEQ multiplex PCR; TCRdb's copy has only in-frame clones and leaves some out. The top ten clones hold 5.5% to 7.5% of a sample with roughly 15,000 clones, approximately 80% of them seen once. This CDR3 has 15 residues. Looked up from germline, CDR1 is LGHNA and CDR2 is YSLEER. Deletions cut 3 bases from V and 3 bases from J, with 13 bases between. These data come from a study of T cell repertoires in ileal Crohn's disease. Study-wide results and caveats: Every patient over 26.8% clonality showed endoscopic recurrence. Compared with non-smokers, active smokers at surgery showed more clonal expansions.

Patients were adults with ileal or ileocolonic Crohn's disease needing resection. Input material: ileal tissue. The chain combines TRBV4-3 with TRBJ2-3, with a tentative D call TRBD2 (5 bases). The TCR sequence derives from an adult with Crohn's disease. CDR3 sequence reads: CASSHMRAGTDTQYF. CDR3 DNA: TGCGCCAGCAGCCACATGAGGGCAGGTACAGATACGCAGTATTTT.